This is a list of T cell receptor beta chains from one sample in a study of T cell repertoires in cytomegalovirus infection. These receptors' antigens are unknown. TCRdb re-derived calls from the reads in MiXCR, one entry per CDR3 protein. Of around 800,000 distinct CDR3 sequences in the sample, approximately 30% were seen once. The sequencing here drew on cultured CD8+ T cells from PBMCs, taken from culture after CMV antigen stimulation. The receptor source for this set is a human donor in good health (CMV status not recorded). Some clones in this sample may be carry-over from other donors' samples. CDR3s include the opening cysteine and the closing phenylalanine or tryptophan. D genes are given only for firm matches. Clone size appears in some rows only: once, few, many, or a class for an expanded clone.

TRBD1,TRBV7-8,TRBJ2-3,many,TGTGCCAGCAGTACAACAGGGGGCGCAGATACGCAGTATTTT,CASSTTGGADTQYF
-,TRBV27,TRBJ1-5,few,TGTGCCAGCAGTCCATACCTGGGTTATAGCAATCAGCCCCAGCATTTT,CASSPYLGYSNQPQHF
TRBD2,TRBV7-9,TRBJ2-1,few,TGTGCCAGCAGCGCTACTGCTAGCGGGGAATACAATGAGCAGTTCTTC,CASSATASGEYNEQFF
TRBD1,TRBV6-5,TRBJ2-2,few,TGTGCCAGCAGTTACGGGACAGGGGGCGTTACGGTCACCGGGGAGCTGTTTTTT,CASSYGTGGVTVTGELFF
-,TRBV11-3,TRBJ2-1,-,TGTGCCAGCAGCCCCCAAGGGGGGCTGGCAAATGAGCAGTTCTTC,CASSPQGGLANEQFF
TRBD1,TRBV7-6,TRBJ1-2,-,TGTGCCAGCAGCGCACAGGGGGTGGGCTACACCTTC,CASSAQGVGYTF
-,TRBV12-3/TRBV12-4,TRBJ1-1,-,TGTGCCAGCACCACCTCCTTGAACACTGAAGCTTTCTTT,CASTTSLNTEAFF
-,TRBV7-9,TRBJ1-2,-,TGTGCTACGCGTGGGGGATACGGCTACACCTTC,CATRGGYGYTF
-,TRBV10-3,TRBJ1-5,-,TGTGCCACCTGGGACGAGAATAGCAATCAGCCCCAGCATTTT,CATWDENSNQPQHF
TRBD1,TRBV4-1,TRBJ1-1,-,TGCGCCAGCAGCCCCCGACAGGGGCAACAGACTGAAGCTTTCTTT,CASSPRQGQQTEAFF
TRBD2,TRBV7-6,TRBJ2-3,-,TGTGCCAGCAGCTTAGCGCAATTTACCGGGACTAGCGGCACAGATACGCAGTATTTT,CASSLAQFTGTSGTDTQYF
TRBD1,TRBV19,TRBJ1-5,-,TGTGCCAGTAGTATAGTTGACAGGGCCGGCAATCAGCCCCAGCATTTT,CASSIVDRAGNQPQHF
TRBD1,TRBV6-6,TRBJ1-5,once,TGTGCCAACAGACGCGACAGGGGGTTAGTTCAGCCCCAGCATTTT,CANRRDRGLVQPQHF
-,TRBV6-2/TRBV6-3,TRBJ2-2,few,TGTGCCAGCAGTCATGGGGGAACCGGGGAGCTGTTTTTT,CASSHGGTGELFF
TRBD1,TRBV7-2,TRBJ1-3,-,TGTGTCAGCAGCTTAGTGAGGGGAGGGGGCTATGCTGGAAACACCATATATTTT,CVSSLVRGGGYAGNTIYF
TRBD1,TRBV12-3/TRBV12-4,TRBJ1-5,few,TGTGCCAGCAATTATCAGGGGGCCAATCAGCCCCAGCATTTT,CASNYQGANQPQHF
TRBD2,TRBV2,TRBJ2-5,-,TGTGCCAGCAGTTCGCCCCTTAGCGGGGGTGGCGAGACCCAGTACTTC,CASSSPLSGGGETQYF
-,TRBV4-1,TRBJ2-3,-,TGCGCCAGCAGCCAAGTCGTGGTCACAGATACGCAGTATTTT,CASSQVVVTDTQYF
TRBD1,TRBV12-3/TRBV12-4,TRBJ2-4,many,TGTGCCAGCAGACCAGAGGACAGGGGGGCCAAAAACATTCAGTACTTC,CASRPEDRGAKNIQYF
-,TRBV7-2,TRBJ2-1,many,TGTGCCAGCAGCTTAGGAATGGGCGGGAATGAGCAGTTCTTC,CASSLGMGGNEQFF
-,TRBV6-5,TRBJ1-1,-,TGTGCCAGCGGGAGAGATATGAACACTGAAGCTTTCTTT,CASGRDMNTEAFF
-,TRBV12-3/TRBV12-4,TRBJ1-1,few,TGTGCCAGCAGTTTTGTAGGGGGGATAACAGAATCTTTGGACGCTGAAGCTTTCTTT,CASSFVGGITESLDAEAFF
-,TRBV7-6,TRBJ2-3,many,TGTGCCAGCAGCTTACGGGGAAGGGGTACAGATACGCAGTATTTT,CASSLRGRGTDTQYF
TRBD1,TRBV7-6,TRBJ2-7,few,TGTGCCAGCAGCTCAGGGACAGGGATTAACTACGAGCAGTACTTC,CASSSGTGINYEQYF
-,TRBV7-2,TRBJ1-1,many,TGTGCCAGCAGCTTAGGGCAGAAAACTGAAGCTTTCTTT,CASSLGQKTEAFF
-,TRBV12-3/TRBV12-4,TRBJ1-5,few,TGTGCCAGCAGTTTTCAGGTGCCGGAGGGAAGGGTCAATCAGCCCCAGCATTTT,CASSFQVPEGRVNQPQHF
-,TRBV7-6,TRBJ2-7,few,TGTGCCAGCAGCCCAGGACGGCCTAATGAGCAGTACTTC,CASSPGRPNEQYF
-,TRBV4-1,TRBJ1-1,few,TGCGCCAGCAGCCAGAGGGGCACTGAAGCTTTCTTT,CASSQRGTEAFF
-,TRBV6-2/TRBV6-3,TRBJ2-3,once,TGTGCCAGCACCGACTTTCAGGGATCCACAGATACGCAGTATTTT,CASTDFQGSTDTQYF
TRBD1,TRBV12-3/TRBV12-4,TRBJ1-2,-,TGTGCCAGCAGTTTATTAATCGGACAGGGGGCGGCTAACTATGGCTACACCTTC,CASSLLIGQGAANYGYTF
TRBD1,TRBV7-6,TRBJ2-7,-,TGTGCCAGCAGCCCCCTGGGACAGGGGTCCCTATACGCCTACGAGCAGTACTTC,CASSPLGQGSLYAYEQYF
-,TRBV19,TRBJ1-5,few,TGTGCCAGTAACAGCAGGGAAAATCAGCCCCAGCATTTT,CASNSRENQPQHF
-,TRBV12-3/TRBV12-4,TRBJ2-7,-,TGTGCCAGCAGTCCGGGTTTGGAGGAGCAGTACTTC,CASSPGLEEQYF
-,TRBV4-3,TRBJ2-2,many,TGCGCCAGCAGCCAAGGGGGGGGCAGGACTGGAACCTACACCGGGGAGCTGTTTTTT,CASSQGGGRTGTYTGELFF
-,TRBV28,TRBJ1-2,few,TGTGCCAGCAGTTTATCGGGGGTTGGCGGTAATGGCTACACCTTC,CASSLSGVGGNGYTF